Listed below are T cell receptor beta chains from one sample, sequenced in a study of blood T cell repertoires in COVID-19. Here immunoSEQ multiplex PCR was the method, and the copy in TCRdb shows in-frame clones only, minus some. Counted here are roughly 190,000 clones, more than 75% occurring once; the ten biggest clones make up about 3.5%. Sequenced: peripheral blood. The receptors originated from a man between 70 and 80 years old with acute or convalescent COVID-19. Both conserved end residues are part of each CDR3. D genes are given only for firm matches. A row's size may be missing; if present it is once, few, many or a size class.

size | J | V | D | CDR3 | DNA
. | TRBJ1-2 | TRBV6-1 | . | CASSDGGSWYGYTF | TGTGCCAGCAGTGACGGAGGCAGTTGGTATGGCTACACCTTC
. | TRBJ2-7 | TRBV5-1 | TRBD2 | CASRRSGESSYEQYF | TGCGCCAGCAGACGTAGCGGGGAGAGCTCCTACGAGCAGTACTTC
once | TRBJ2-3 | TRBV10-3 | TRBD2 | CATRSGADTDTQYF | TGTGCCACCCGAAGCGGGGCGGACACAGATACGCAGTATTTT
. | TRBJ2-2 | TRBV4-2 | TRBD1 | CASSQDPGTGSTGELFF | TGTGCCAGCAGCCAAGATCCCGGGACAGGGAGCACCGGGGAGCTGTTTTTT
. | TRBJ1-2 | TRBV28 | TRBD1 | CASAGGQGRGYYGYTF | TGTGCCAGCGCAGGGGGACAGGGGAGAGGGTACTATGGCTACACCTTC
. | TRBJ2-2 | TRBV5-1 | . | CASSKGLPNTGELFF | TGCGCCAGCAGCAAGGGACTCCCCAACACCGGGGAGCTGTTTTTT
. | TRBJ2-5 | TRBV2 | TRBD2 | CAFASGGLRETQYF | TGTGCCTTTGCTAGCGGGGGGTTGCGAGAGACCCAGTACTTC
once | TRBJ1-1 | TRBV28 | . | CATGPGEGTEAFF | TGTGCCACAGGCCCCGGGGAGGGCACTGAAGCTTTCTTT
. | TRBJ1-2 | TRBV25-1 | TRBD1 | CASPTLRDRGGYTF | TGTGCCAGCCCTACACTCCGGGACAGGGGTGGCTACACCTTC
. | TRBJ2-7 | TRBV28 | . | CASSLAGNSYEQYF | TGTGCCAGCAGTTTGGCAGGGAACTCCTACGAGCAGTACTTC
. | TRBJ2-1 | TRBV29-1 | . | CSVEVPLPSSYNEQFF | TGCAGCGTCGAGGTTCCACTTCCAAGCTCCTACAATGAGCAGTTCTTC
once | TRBJ2-3 | TRBV19 | . | CASRKVGGPDTQYF | TGTGCCAGTAGGAAAGTGGGGGGGCCAGATACGCAGTATTTT
. | TRBJ2-5 | TRBV4-3 | TRBD1 | CASSQVGNKGGGETQYF | TGCGCCAGCAGCCAAGTCGGGAATAAAGGGGGCGGGGAGACCCAGTACTTC
. | TRBJ2-1 | TRBV4-2 | . | CASSQEPSSSEQFF | TGTGCCAGCAGCCAAGAACCGTCTAGCAGTGAGCAGTTCTTC
. | TRBJ1-4 | TRBV5-5 | . | CASSLKRASNEKLFF | TGTGCCAGCAGCTTGAAGAGGGCGAGTAATGAAAAACTGTTTTTT
. | TRBJ1-2 | TRBV12-3/TRBV12-4 | . | CASSDGGVYGYTF | TGTGCCAGCAGTGATGGAGGGGTCTATGGCTACACCTTC
. | TRBJ2-2 | TRBV7-2 | . | CASSLHAGGATGELFF | TGTGCCAGCAGCCTCCACGCGGGCGGGGCCACCGGGGAGCTGTTTTTT
. | TRBJ1-1 | TRBV30 | TRBD1 | CAWSLTTGAVIEAFF | TGTGCCTGGAGTTTAACTACAGGGGCGGTCATTGAAGCTTTCTTT
. | TRBJ1-1 | TRBV28 | TRBD1 | CASRPEGQRKLNTEAFF | TGTGCCAGCAGACCTGAGGGACAGAGGAAACTTAACACTGAAGCTTTCTTT
. | TRBJ1-1 | TRBV29-1 | . | CSVGQGRYTEAFF | TGCAGCGTTGGGCAGGGAAGATACACTGAAGCTTTCTTT
. | TRBJ2-7 | TRBV25-1 | TRBD1 | CASSGDRVPYEQYF | TGTGCCAGCAGTGGGGACAGGGTTCCCTACGAGCAGTACTTC
. | TRBJ1-6 | TRBV11-2 | . | CASRQGWSPLHF | TGTGCCAGCAGGCAGGGGTGGTCACCCCTCCACTTT
. | TRBJ1-2 | TRBV4-3 | TRBD1 | CASSRSPGTGNYGYTF | TGCGCCAGCAGCCGGTCCCCCGGGACAGGGAACTATGGCTACACCTTC
. | TRBJ2-3 | TRBV5-4 | TRBD2 | CASSTVLAASTDTQYF | TGTGCCAGCAGCACGGTTCTAGCGGCTAGCACAGATACGCAGTATTTT
few | TRBJ1-6 | TRBV9 | . | CASSVAPDSPLHF | TGTGCCAGCAGCGTAGCCCCGGATTCACCCCTCCACTTT
. | TRBJ2-5 | TRBV5-1 | . | CASAGGNGYQETQYF | TGCGCCAGCGCCGGAGGCAACGGCTACCAAGAGACCCAGTACTTC
. | TRBJ1-4 | TRBV7-9 | TRBD1 | CASSLGSGDRSEKLFF | TGTGCCAGCAGCTTGGGGAGTGGGGACAGGTCTGAAAAACTGTTTTTT
. | TRBJ2-2 | TRBV19 | TRBD2 | CASLLAGGTGELFF | TGTGCCAGCCTTCTAGCGGGAGGGACCGGGGAGCTGTTTTTT
. | TRBJ2-2 | TRBV5-1 | . | CASSWDFTGELFF | TGCGCCAGCAGCTGGGACTTTACCGGGGAGCTGTTTTTT
. | TRBJ2-3 | TRBV5-1 | TRBD1 | CASSFSGQVTDTQYF | TGCGCCAGCAGCTTTTCGGGACAGGTCACAGATACGCAGTATTTT
. | TRBJ1-4 | TRBV7-9 | . | CASSWGDGEKLFF | TGTGCCAGCAGCTGGGGAGACGGGGAAAAACTGTTTTTT
. | TRBJ1-3 | TRBV5-6 | . | CASSFYYSGNTIYF | TGTGCCAGCAGCTTCTACTACTCTGGAAACACCATATATTTT
. | TRBJ1-1 | TRBV7-2 | . | CASSSGDYDTEAFF | TGTGCCAGCAGCTCAGGGGACTATGACACTGAAGCTTTCTTT
few | TRBJ1-5 | TRBV3-1/TRBV3-2 | . | CASSQSTGFVPQHF | TGTGCCAGCAGCCAATCGACGGGGTTTGTGCCCCAGCATTTT
. | TRBJ1-1 | TRBV12-3/TRBV12-4 | . | CASRDSYTEAFF | TGTGCCAGCAGAGACTCCTACACTGAAGCTTTCTTT
. | TRBJ2-1 | TRBV9 | . | CASSVQGRGLHEQFF | TGTGCCAGCAGCGTCCAGGGGCGGGGGCTCCATGAGCAGTTCTTC
. | TRBJ2-7 | TRBV9 | TRBD1 | CASSVTGTGFDEQYF | TGTGCCAGCAGCGTCACCGGGACAGGGTTCGACGAGCAGTACTTC
. | TRBJ1-4 | TRBV2 | TRBD1 | CASGGTGGSEKLFF | TGTGCCAGCGGGGGGACAGGGGGCAGTGAAAAACTGTTTTTT
. | TRBJ2-2 | TRBV6-2/TRBV6-3 | TRBD1 | CASSTGTGDTGELFF | TGTGCCAGCAGTACCGGGACAGGGGACACCGGGGAGCTGTTTTTT
. | TRBJ1-2 | TRBV18 | . | CASSPGVTANYGYTF | TGTGCCAGCTCGCCCGGAGTGACCGCAAACTATGGCTACACCTTC
. | TRBJ1-6 | TRBV6-5 | . | CASSYSQHNSPLHF | TGTGCCAGCAGTTACTCACAGCATAATTCACCCCTCCACTTT
. | TRBJ1-3 | TRBV4-2 | . | CASSPQVASGNTIYF | TGTGCCAGCAGCCCCCAGGTTGCCTCTGGAAACACCATATATTTT
. | TRBJ2-5 | TRBV2 | . | CASKRSQETQYF | TGTGCCAGCAAGAGGAGCCAAGAGACCCAGTACTTC
few | TRBJ2-5 | TRBV4-2 | TRBD1 | CASSQEGQGAPQETQYF | TGTGCCAGCAGCCAAGAGGGACAGGGGGCGCCCCAAGAGACCCAGTACTTC
. | TRBJ1-5 | TRBV5-5 | . | CASSPDRYQAQHF | TGTGCCAGCAGCCCGGACAGATATCAGGCCCAGCATTTT
. | TRBJ2-6 | TRBV7-8 | . | CASSLGGGNTNGGANVLTF | TGTGCCAGCAGCTTAGGTGGAGGGAACACTAATGGTGGGGCCAACGTCCTGACTTTC
. | TRBJ1-4 | TRBV7-9 | TRBD1 | CASSLGQAATNEKLFF | TGTGCCAGCAGCCTAGGACAGGCTGCAACTAATGAAAAACTGTTTTTT
. | TRBJ2-5 | TRBV9 | . | CASSVVPGQETQYF | TGTGCCAGCAGCGTAGTACCAGGTCAAGAGACCCAGTACTTC
. | TRBJ2-1 | TRBV5-6 | TRBD2 | CASSSGLALNEQFF | TGTGCCAGCAGCTCGGGACTAGCGCTAAATGAGCAGTTCTTC
. | TRBJ1-6 | TRBV5-1 | TRBD1 | CASSLERGGTSNSPLHF | TGCGCCAGCAGCTTGGAGAGAGGGGGCACTTCTAATTCACCCCTCCACTTT
. | TRBJ2-1 | TRBV7-6 | . | CASSLDLSEQFF | TGTGCCAGCAGCCTGGACTTAAGCGAGCAGTTCTTC
. | TRBJ2-7 | TRBV6-5 | . | CATLRGNYVEQYF | TGTGCCACCCTAAGGGGAAATTACGTGGAGCAGTACTTC
. | TRBJ2-7 | TRBV6-5 | . | CASSSANSYEQYF | TGTGCCAGCAGTTCTGCGAACTCCTACGAGCAGTACTTC
. | TRBJ1-5 | TRBV6-9 | TRBD1 | CASIQGARNQPQHF | TGTGCCAGCATCCAGGGGGCGCGGAATCAGCCCCAGCATTTT
. | TRBJ2-7 | TRBV12-3/TRBV12-4 | TRBD1 | CASSPGTGYEQYF | TGTGCCAGCAGTCCTGGGACAGGGTACGAGCAGTACTTC
few | TRBJ1-1 | TRBV28 | . | CASIHLPQGRAFF | TGTGCCAGCATTCATTTACCACAGGGTCGAGCTTTCTTT